Following are 5 T cell receptor beta chains from one sample sequenced in a study of blood T cell repertoires in COVID-19. Measured with immunoSEQ multiplex PCR; TCRdb has only the in-frame clones, and not every one. This sample yields about 230,000 clones, of which approximately 90% are seen a single time; roughly 11% belongs to the top ten. Source material: peripheral blood. Every receptor here comes from a middle-aged man with COVID-19, enrolled during active disease.

The CDR3 reads CASSVAGTGGEKLFF. The CDR3 nucleotides read TGCGCCAGCAGCGTAGCCGGGACAGGGGGAGAAAAACTGTTTTTT. The V and J genes are TRBV5-1 and TRBJ1-4; 11 bases are shared with TRBD1. This CDR3 spans 15 amino acids. The germline V gene has CDR1 SGHRS and CDR2 YFSETQ. The ends lost 4 bases at V and 8 bases at J; junction bases unmatched: 7.

The chain uses TRBV11-2 and TRBJ2-3, with 11 bases lining up with TRBD2. This CDR3 region has 17 residues. With V trimmed by 5 bases and J by 0 bases, 7 bases remained unmatched. CDR1 is SGHAT and CDR2 is FQNNGV in the germline V gene. CDR3 DNA sequence: TGTGCCAGCAGCGCCCGGGGGACTAGCGGTAGCACAGATACGCAGTATTTT. It yields the protein CASSARGTSGSTDTQYF.

This clone showed up just once. The rearrangement links TRBV19 to TRBJ2-2; a possible D gene is TRBD1 (6 bases). CDR3 size: 15 residues. Per the germline V gene, CDR1 is LNHDA and CDR2 is SQIVND (reference sequence). V lost 2 bases, J lost 0 bases, and 7 bases lay in between. The CDR3 loop is CASSINRANTGELFF. The CDR3 DNA is TGTGCCAGTAGTATAAACAGGGCGAACACCGGGGAGCTGTTTTTT.

The chain recombines TRBV30 with TRBJ1-4; possibly TRBD1 for D (5 bases). V was cut by 0 bases and J by 7 bases, with 21 bases left in between. Germline V gene data show CDR1 as GTSNPN and CDR2 as SVGIG (reference sequence). The CDR3 extends over 17 amino acids. CDR3 amino acids: CAWSVWQGRGLSEKLFF. The CDR3 nucleotides are TGTGCCTGGAGTGTCTGGCAGGGAAGGGGACTAAGTGAAAAACTGTTTTTT. Filled out from reference TRBV30 and TRBJ1-4, the complete variable domain reads SQTIHQWPATLVQPVGSPLSLECTVEGTSNPNLYWYRQAAGRGLQLLFYSVGIGQISSEVPQNLSASRPQDRQFILSSKKLLLSDSGFYLCAWSVWQGRGLSEKLFFGSGTQLSVL.

The chain is built from TRBV6-5 and TRBJ1-1, with D uncertain. The V end lost 6 bases, the J end lost 0 bases, and 8 bases lay between the germline ends. The CDR3 spans 13 residues. Germline assignment: CDR1 MNHEY and CDR2 SVGAGI. CDR3 sequence reads: CASSLQLNTEAFF. DNA for the CDR3: TGTGCCAGCAGCCTACAGTTGAACACTGAAGCTTTCTTT.